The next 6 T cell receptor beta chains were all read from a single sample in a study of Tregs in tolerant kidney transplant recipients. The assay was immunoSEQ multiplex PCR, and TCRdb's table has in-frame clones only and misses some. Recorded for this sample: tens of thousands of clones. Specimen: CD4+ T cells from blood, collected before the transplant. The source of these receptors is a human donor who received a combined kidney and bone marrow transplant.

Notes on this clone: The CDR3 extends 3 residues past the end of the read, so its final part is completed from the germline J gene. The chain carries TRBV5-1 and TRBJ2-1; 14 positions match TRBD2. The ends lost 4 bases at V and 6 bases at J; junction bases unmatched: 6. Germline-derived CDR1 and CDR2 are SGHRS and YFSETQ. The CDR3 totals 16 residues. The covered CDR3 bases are TGCGCCAGCAGCGCGTGGGGGACTAGCGGGAGCAATGAG. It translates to CASSAWGTSGSNE. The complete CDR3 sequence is CASSAWGTSGSNEQFF.

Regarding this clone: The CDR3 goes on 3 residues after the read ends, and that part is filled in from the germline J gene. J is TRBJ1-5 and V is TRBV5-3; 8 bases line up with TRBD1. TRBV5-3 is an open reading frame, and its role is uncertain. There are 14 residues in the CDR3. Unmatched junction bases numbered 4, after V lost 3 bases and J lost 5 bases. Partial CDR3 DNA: TGTGCCAGAAGCTCAGACAGGGGTGATCAGCCC. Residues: CARSSDRGDQP. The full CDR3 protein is CARSSDRGDQPQHF.

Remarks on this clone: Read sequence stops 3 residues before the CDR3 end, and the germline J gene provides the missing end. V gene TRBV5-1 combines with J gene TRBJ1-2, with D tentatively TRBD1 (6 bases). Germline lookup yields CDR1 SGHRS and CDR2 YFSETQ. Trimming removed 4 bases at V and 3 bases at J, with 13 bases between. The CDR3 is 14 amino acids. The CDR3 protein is CASSLQGLDYGYTF. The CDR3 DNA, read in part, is TGCGCCAGCAGCCTACAGGGTTTGGACTATGGC. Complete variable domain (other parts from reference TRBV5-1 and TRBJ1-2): KAGVTQTPRYLIKTRGQQVTLSCSPISGHRSVSWYQQTPGQGLQFLFEYFSETQRNKGNFPGRFSGRQFSNSRSEMNVSTLELGDSALYLCASSLQGLDYGYTFGSGTRLTVV.

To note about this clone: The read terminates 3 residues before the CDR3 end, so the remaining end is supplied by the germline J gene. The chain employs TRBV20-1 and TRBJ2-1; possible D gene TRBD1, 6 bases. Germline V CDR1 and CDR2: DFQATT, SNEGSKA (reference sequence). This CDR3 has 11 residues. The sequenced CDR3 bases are TGCAGGGCGGACAGCTACAATGAG. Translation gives CRADSYNE. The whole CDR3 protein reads CRADSYNEQFF.

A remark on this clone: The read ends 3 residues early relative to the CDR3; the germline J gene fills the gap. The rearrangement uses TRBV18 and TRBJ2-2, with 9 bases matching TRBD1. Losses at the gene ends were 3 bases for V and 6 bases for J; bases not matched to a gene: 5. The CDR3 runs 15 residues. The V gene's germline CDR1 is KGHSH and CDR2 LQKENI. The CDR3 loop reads CASSPRDREAGELFF. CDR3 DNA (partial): TGTGCCAGCTCACCCCGGGACAGGGAGGCCGGGGAG. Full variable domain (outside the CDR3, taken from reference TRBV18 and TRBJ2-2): NAGVMQNPRHLVRRRGQEARLRCSPMKGHSHVYWYRQLPEEGLKFMVYLQKENIIDESGMPKERFSAEFPKEGPSILRIQQVVRGDSAAYFCASSPRDREAGELFFGEGSRLTVL.

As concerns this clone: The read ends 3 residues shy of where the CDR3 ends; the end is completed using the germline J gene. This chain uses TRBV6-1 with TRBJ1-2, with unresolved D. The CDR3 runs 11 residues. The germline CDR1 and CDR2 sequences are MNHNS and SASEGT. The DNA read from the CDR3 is TGTGCCAGCAGTGAAACGGACTGG. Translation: CASSETDW. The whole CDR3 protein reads CASSETDWYTF.